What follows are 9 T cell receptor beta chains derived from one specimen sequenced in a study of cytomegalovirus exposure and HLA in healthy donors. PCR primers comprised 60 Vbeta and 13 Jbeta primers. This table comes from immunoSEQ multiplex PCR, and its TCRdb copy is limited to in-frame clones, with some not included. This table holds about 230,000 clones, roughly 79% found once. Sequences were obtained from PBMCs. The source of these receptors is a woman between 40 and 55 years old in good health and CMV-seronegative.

The CDR3 nucleotides are TGCGCCAGCAGCTTGGGGACAGGGTGGGACACTGAAGCTTTCTTT. The encoded protein is CASSLGTGWDTEAFF. The chain joins TRBV5-1 to TRBJ1-1, with 8 bases matching TRBD1. V was clipped by 0 bases and J by 3 bases; unmatched bases: 4. The CDR3 is 15 residues long. From germline, CDR1 is SGHRS and CDR2 YFSETQ. The full variable domain, its missing parts supplied by reference TRBV5-1 and TRBJ1-1, is KAGVTQTPRYLIKTRGQQVTLSCSPISGHRSVSWYQQTPGQGLQFLFEYFSETQRNKGNFPGRFSGRQFSNSRSEMNVSTLELGDSALYLCASSLGTGWDTEAFFGQGTRLTVV.

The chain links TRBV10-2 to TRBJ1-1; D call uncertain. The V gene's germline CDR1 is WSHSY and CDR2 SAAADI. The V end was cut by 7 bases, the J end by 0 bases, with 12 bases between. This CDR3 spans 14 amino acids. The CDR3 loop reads CASNPFGVNTEAFF. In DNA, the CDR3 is TGCGCCAGCAACCCCTTCGGGGTGAACACTGAAGCTTTCTTT.

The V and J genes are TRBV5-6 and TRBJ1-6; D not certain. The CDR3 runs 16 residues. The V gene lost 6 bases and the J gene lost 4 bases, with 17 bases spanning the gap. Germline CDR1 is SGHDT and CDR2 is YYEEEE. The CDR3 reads CASIVVKTGYNSPLHF. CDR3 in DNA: TGTGCCAGCATTGTGGTTAAAACGGGGTATAATTCACCCCTCCACTTT.

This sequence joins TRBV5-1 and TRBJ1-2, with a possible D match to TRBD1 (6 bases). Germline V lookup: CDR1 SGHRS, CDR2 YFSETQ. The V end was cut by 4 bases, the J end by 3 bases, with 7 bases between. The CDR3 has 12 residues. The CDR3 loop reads CASSEGDYGYTF. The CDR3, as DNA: TGCGCCAGCAGCGAGGGGGACTATGGCTACACCTTC.

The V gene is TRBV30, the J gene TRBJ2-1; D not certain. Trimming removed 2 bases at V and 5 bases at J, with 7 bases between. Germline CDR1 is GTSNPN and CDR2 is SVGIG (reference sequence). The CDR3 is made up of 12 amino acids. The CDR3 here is CAWSSGHNEQFF. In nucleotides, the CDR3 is TGTGCCTGGAGTTCTGGGCACAATGAGCAGTTCTTC. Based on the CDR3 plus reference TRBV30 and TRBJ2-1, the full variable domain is SQTIHQWPATLVQPVGSPLSLECTVEGTSNPNLYWYRQAAGRGLQLLFYSVGIGQISSEVPQNLSASRPQDRQFILSSKKLLLSDSGFYLCAWSSGHNEQFFGPGTRLTVL.

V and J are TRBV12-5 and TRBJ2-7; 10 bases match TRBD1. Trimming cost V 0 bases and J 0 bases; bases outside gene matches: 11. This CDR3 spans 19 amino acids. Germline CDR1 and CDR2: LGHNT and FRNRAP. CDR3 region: CASGLVTGDRGPLSYEQYF. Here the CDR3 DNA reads TGTGCTAGTGGTTTGGTAACGGGGGACAGGGGTCCCCTCTCCTACGAGCAGTACTTC.

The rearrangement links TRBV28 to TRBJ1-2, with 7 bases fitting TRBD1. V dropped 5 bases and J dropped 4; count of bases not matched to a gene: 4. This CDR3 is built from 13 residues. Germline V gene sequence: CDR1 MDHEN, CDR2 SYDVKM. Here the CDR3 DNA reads TGTGCCAGCAGTGGATGGACAGGCTATGGCTACACCTTC. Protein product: CASSGWTGYGYTF.

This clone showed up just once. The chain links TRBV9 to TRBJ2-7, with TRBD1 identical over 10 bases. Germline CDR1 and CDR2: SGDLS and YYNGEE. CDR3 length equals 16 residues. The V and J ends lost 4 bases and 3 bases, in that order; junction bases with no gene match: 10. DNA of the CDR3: TGTGCCAGCAGCCCCAGACAGGGGGCCTTAGGCTACGAGCAGTACTTC. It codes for CASSPRQGALGYEQYF.

DNA of the CDR3: TGTGCCAGCAGTGAGACAGGGCTTGCAACTAATGAAAAACTGTTTTTT. As protein: CASSETGLATNEKLFF. V gene TRBV28 combines with J gene TRBJ1-4, with TRBD1 identical over 7 bases. The V gene's germline CDR1 is MDHEN and CDR2 SYDVKM. Trimming took 5 bases from V and 0 from J; bases not matched to a gene: 6. The CDR3 is made up of 16 amino acids.